Reported below is one T cell receptor beta chain. As yet, its antigen is unknown. The data were taken from a study of CXCR3-negative and CXCR3-positive naive CD8 T cells. Whole-study findings and limits: Memory CD8+ cells showed much lower diversity, while both naive subsets were comparably high.

With UMI labels, 5' RACE was used to prepare the TRB cDNA libraries. From its re-call of the 5' RACE reads, TCRdb lists each CDR3 protein once, without DNA. The sample table includes about 130,000 distinct CDR3 sequences. The germline CDR1 and CDR2 sequences are LGHNA and YSLEER. This CDR3 has 19 amino acids. This clonotype was sampled from a human donor in good health. Some clones in this sample may be carry-over from other donors' samples. Source material: naive CXCR3- CD8+ T cells from blood. Subset here: CD45RO-CCR7+CD27+CD95- naive CD8+ T cells lacking CXCR3 (TNR3-). The rearrangement joins TRBV4-3 to TRBJ2-2; without DNA, the TCRdb call of TRBD2 cannot be checked. This chain's CDR3 is CASIQELVAGGPVTGELFF.